Each of the 3 T cell receptor beta chains below was sequenced from the same sample in a study of control samples from healthy donors and cancer patients. The assay was immunoSEQ multiplex PCR, and TCRdb's table has in-frame clones only and misses some. The sample yields tens of thousands of clones, roughly 83% seen once. The sample taken for sequencing was PBMCs. These TCRs come from a man aged 70-80 years with lung cancer.

The rearrangement links TRBV7-2 to TRBJ1-5; no clear D gene. V lost 1 base to trimming and J lost 10 bases, with 14 bases between them. The CDR3 length is 14 residues. Per germline, CDR1 SGHTA and CDR2 FQGNSA. CDR3 sequence (DNA): TGTGCCAGCAGCTTAGAACAAACCCGAGGTCCCCAGCATTTT. This encodes CASSLEQTRGPQHF.

J is TRBJ2-1 and V is TRBV5-5; D is unresolved. Germline CDR1 is SGHKS and CDR2 is YYEKEE (reference sequence). The CDR3 loop spans 15 amino acids. Trimming took off 0 bases at V and 0 bases at J, with 7 bases between the two ends. The CDR3 loop is CASSLAGFSYNEQFF. CDR3 bases: TGTGCCAGCAGCTTGGCGGGTTTCTCCTACAATGAGCAGTTCTTC.

V gene TRBV29-1 combines with J gene TRBJ1-1; the D is unclear. The CDR3 has 12 residues. V gave up 7 bases and J gave up 0 bases, with 9 bases separating them. In germline, CDR1 is SQVTM, CDR2 ANQGSEA. The CDR3 DNA reads as TGCAGCGCTTCGCAGGTGAACACTGAAGCTTTCTTT. Its translation is CSASQVNTEAFF.